This T cell receptor beta chain was sequenced during a study of blood T cells in healthy people across ages. Study-wide points: Estimated diversity that came from one million T cells was considered an underestimate. No conclusive comparison of naive versus antigen-experienced cells was possible with unsorted PBMCs.

CDR3 length equals 14 residues. Trimming removed 5 bases from V and 6 bases from J, with 14 bases in between. Germline loops: CDR1 MNHEY, CDR2 SVGAGI. A second PCR of about 6 to 11 cycles used a sample-barcoded 5' primer and a J-beta primer mix. TCRdb ran MiXCR on the 5' RACE reads and lists one entry per CDR3 protein. In the table there are some 900,000 distinct CDR3 sequences, 45% to 50% of which are singletons. This clonotype was detected only a few times. Antigen specificity is unknown. This clonotype was obtained from a young man in good health. Input material: blood. The chain has TRBV6-5 and TRBJ2-4; D might be TRBD1 (6 bases). The CDR3 sequence: CASSPKTGINIQYF. The CDR3 DNA is TGTGCCAGCAGTCCTAAAACAGGGATAAACATTCAGTACTTC.